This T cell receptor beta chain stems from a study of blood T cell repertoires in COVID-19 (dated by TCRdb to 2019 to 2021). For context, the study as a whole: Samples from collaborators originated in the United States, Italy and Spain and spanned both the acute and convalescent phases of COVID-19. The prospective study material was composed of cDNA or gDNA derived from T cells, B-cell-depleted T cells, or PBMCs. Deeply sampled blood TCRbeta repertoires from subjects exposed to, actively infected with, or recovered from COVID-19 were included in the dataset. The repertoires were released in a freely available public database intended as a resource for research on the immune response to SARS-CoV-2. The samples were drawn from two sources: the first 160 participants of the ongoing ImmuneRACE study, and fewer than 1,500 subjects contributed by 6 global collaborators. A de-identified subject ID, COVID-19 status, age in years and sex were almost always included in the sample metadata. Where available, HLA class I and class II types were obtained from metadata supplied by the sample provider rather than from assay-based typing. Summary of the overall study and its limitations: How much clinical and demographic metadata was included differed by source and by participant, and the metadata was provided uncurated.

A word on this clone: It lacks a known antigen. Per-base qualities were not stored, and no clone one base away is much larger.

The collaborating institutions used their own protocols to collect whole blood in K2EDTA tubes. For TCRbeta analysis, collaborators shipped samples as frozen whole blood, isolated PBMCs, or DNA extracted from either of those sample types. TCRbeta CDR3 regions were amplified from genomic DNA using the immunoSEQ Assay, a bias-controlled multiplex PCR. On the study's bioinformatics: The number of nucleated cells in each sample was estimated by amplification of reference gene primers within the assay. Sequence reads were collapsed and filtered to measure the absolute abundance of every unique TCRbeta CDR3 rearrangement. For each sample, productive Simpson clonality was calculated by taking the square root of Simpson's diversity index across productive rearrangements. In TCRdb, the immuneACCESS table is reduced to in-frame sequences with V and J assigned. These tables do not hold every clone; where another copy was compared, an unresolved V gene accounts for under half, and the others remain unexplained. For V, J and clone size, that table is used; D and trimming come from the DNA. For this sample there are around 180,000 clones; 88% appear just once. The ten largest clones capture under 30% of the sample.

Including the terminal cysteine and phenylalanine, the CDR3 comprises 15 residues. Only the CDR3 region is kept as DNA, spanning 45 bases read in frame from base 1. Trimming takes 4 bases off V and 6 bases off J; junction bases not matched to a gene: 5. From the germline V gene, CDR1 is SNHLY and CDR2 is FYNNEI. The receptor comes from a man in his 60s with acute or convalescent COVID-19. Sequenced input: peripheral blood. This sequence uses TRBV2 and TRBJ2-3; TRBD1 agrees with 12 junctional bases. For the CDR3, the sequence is CASSASGQGADTQYF. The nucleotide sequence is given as TGTGCCAGCAGTGCCTCGGGACAGGGGGCTGATACGCAGTATTTT.